The present T cell receptor beta chain was sequenced within a study of T cell repertoires in cytomegalovirus infection. The overall study: The authors used CMV epitopes that were HLA-C-restricted (recently identified) and HLA-B-restricted (well studied). Study-wide findings and caveats: Ex vivo, HLA-C-restricted CMV-specific TCR beta clonotypes prevailed over the rest of the response.

The sample holds a few counts of this clonotype. Its antigen is as yet unknown. V was trimmed by 5 bases and J by 4 bases, leaving 9 bases between them. Germline CDR1 and CDR2: SQVTM and ANQGSEA. CDR3 length equals 12 residues. TCRdb recomputed calls from the reads with MiXCR, one row per CDR3 protein. The sample carries around 77,000 distinct CDR3 sequences, 20% to 25% recorded once. The chain employs TRBV29-1 and TRBJ2-1, with a possible D match to TRBD2 (6 bases). The TCR comes from a human donor in good health (CMV status not recorded). Some clones in this sample may be carry-over from other donors' samples. The source was CD8+ T cells from cultured PBMCs, collected from culture after CMV antigen stimulation. In DNA form, the CDR3 reads TGCAGCGTTCGGGGGAGGTACAATGAGCAGTTCTTC. It yields the protein CSVRGRYNEQFF.